A single T cell receptor (beta chain) is shown here with its context. Under the authors' procedure: The assay estimated nucleated cells by amplifying reference gene primers. The repertoire was sequenced with immunoSEQ multiplex PCR; TCRdb's copy has only in-frame clones and lacks some. V, J and clone size were drawn from that table, and D and trimming were deduced from the DNA. The table records about 350,000 clones, 88% of them present only once. These data come from a study of blood T cell repertoires in COVID-19. Study details: Sites in the United States, Italy and Spain provided acute and convalescent COVID-19 samples. In each case, the material was cDNA or gDNA derived from T cells, B-cell-depleted T cells, or PBMCs.

The V and J ends lost 3 bases and 8 bases, in that order; junction bases with no gene match: 4. The CDR3 extends over 13 amino acids. Germline assignment: CDR1 MDHEN and CDR2 SYDVKM. The Seattle patients joined while their infection was active and were tracked longitudinally afterward. V usage is TRBV28 and J usage is TRBJ2-1; 7 bases align to TRBD1. The sample comprised peripheral blood. The sequence was obtained from a woman in her 70s with COVID-19, enrolled during active disease. The CDR3 loop is CASSLTGWHEQFF. CDR3 nucleotides: TGTGCCAGCAGTTTGACAGGGTGGCATGAGCAGTTCTTC.